One TCR beta chain is described in this entry. The junction differs from germline at one of its ends, possibly a read error. This specimen belongs to a study of blood T cell repertoires in COVID-19. Study as a whole: Acute and convalescent COVID-19 specimens originated in the United States, Italy and Spain.

Sequencing used immunoSEQ multiplex PCR; TCRdb keeps in-frame clones, though not all of them. The sample lists roughly 240,000 clones; more than 70% were seen once. The sequencing input was peripheral blood. This clonotype was sampled from a woman aged 80 or over with COVID-19, enrolled during active disease.

CDR3 sequence reads: CASSRTTGDTEAFF. The CDR3 region has the DNA TGTGCCAGCAGTAGAACGACAGGGGACACCGAAGCTTTCTTT. This chain uses TRBV6-4 with TRBJ1-1, with 8 bases matching TRBD1. Germline-derived CDR1 and CDR2 are MRHNA and SNTAGT. CDR3 length: 14 amino acids.